This record covers a single T cell receptor beta chain. The sample comes from a study of blood T cell repertoires in COVID-19. Across the whole study: Sites across the United States, Italy and Spain contributed samples from acute and convalescent COVID-19.

Using immunoSEQ multiplex PCR, the repertoire was profiled, and TCRdb retains in-frame clones only, with some absent. This table holds fewer than 80,000 clones, 80% to 85% found once. Germline V gene sequence: CDR1 SGHVS, CDR2 FNYEAQ. Losses at the gene ends were 1 base for V and 0 bases for J; bases not matched to a gene: 12. The CDR3 length is 19 residues. Sequences were obtained from peripheral blood. The chain uses TRBV7-6 and TRBJ2-1, with 7 bases matching TRBD1. This sequence originates from a woman older than 75 with acute or convalescent COVID-19. The CDR3 bases are TGTGCCAGCAGCTTAGAACCCGGACAGGTTCCGAGCTCCTACAATGAGCAGTTCTTC. Translation: CASSLEPGQVPSSYNEQFF.